This T cell receptor beta chain was sequenced for a study of tissue T cells after allogeneic stem cell transplantation. Clones were read by immunoSEQ multiplex PCR, and TCRdb kept only the in-frame ones, dropping some. The table has 1,500 to 2,000 clones, approximately 48% seen once; the top ten hold 21%. Time point given: mouse harvest day 14 after allogeneic transplant. Each mouse received 10^7 T-cell-depleted marrow cells plus 10^6 splenic CD5+ T cells by tail vein. The length of the CDR3 is 14 residues. V was trimmed by 4 bases and J by 0 bases, leaving 6 bases between them. Germline V gives CDR1 KGHPV, CDR2 FQNQEV (reference sequence). On this clone: Genes here carry mouse names. From the germline J gene comes the end of the CDR3, since the read stops 1 residue before it.

The chain combines TRBV26 with TRBJ2-2; D possibly corresponds to TRBD1 (6 bases). The receptor's source is a female BALB/c mouse given C57BL/6 T cells with graft-versus-host disease after an allogeneic hematopoietic cell transplant. Sequencing was carried out using gut tissue. CDR3 DNA (partial): TGTGCCAGCAGTCAGGGGGCAAACACCGGGCAGCTCTAC. Translating gives CASSQGANTGQLY. The whole CDR3 reads CASSQGANTGQLYF.